These T cell receptor beta chains were read from a single sample in a study of blood T cells in healthy people across ages. TCRdb ran MiXCR on the 5' RACE reads and lists one entry per CDR3 protein. The table has around 1.5 million distinct CDR3 sequences, around 55% seen once. Sequenced: blood. Every receptor here comes from a man aged 18 to 35 in good health. Each CDR3 is given with its conserved first and last residue. Fields, in order: CDR3 DNA, CDR3 protein, D gene, V gene, CDR3 length, clone size, J gene. D genes are given only for firm matches. Some rows mark clone size as missing; the rest say once, few, many or name a class of expanded clone.

CDR3 DNA: TGTGCCAGCAGCTTATTCAGGGGGCATTGGGATGAGCAGTTCTTC
CDR3 protein: CASSLFRGHWDEQFF
D gene: TRBD1
V gene: TRBV7-8
CDR3 length: 15
clone size: NA
J gene: TRBJ2-1

CDR3 DNA: TGTGCCAGCAGTTTAGTGGGGAGGGACACTGAAGCTTTCTTT
CDR3 protein: CASSLVGRDTEAFF
D gene: NA
V gene: TRBV27
CDR3 length: 14
clone size: few
J gene: TRBJ1-1

CDR3 DNA: TGTGCCAGCAGTTTCGGAGTCAGCTCCTACAATGAGCAGTTCTTC
CDR3 protein: CASSFGVSSYNEQFF
D gene: NA
V gene: TRBV27
CDR3 length: 15
clone size: few
J gene: TRBJ2-1

CDR3 DNA: TGCGCCAGCAGCCAAGAGATACCTAGCACAGATACGCAGTATTTT
CDR3 protein: CASSQEIPSTDTQYF
D gene: NA
V gene: TRBV4-1
CDR3 length: 15
clone size: NA
J gene: TRBJ2-3

CDR3 DNA: TGTGCCAGCAGTTTGGGACCGCTACCCACCTACGAGCAGTACTTC
CDR3 protein: CASSLGPLPTYEQYF
D gene: NA
V gene: TRBV6-2/TRBV6-3
CDR3 length: 15
clone size: NA
J gene: TRBJ2-7

CDR3 DNA: TGTGCCAGCTCGCCTTGGACGAGCGCGGGCACAGATACGCAGTATTTT
CDR3 protein: CASSPWTSAGTDTQYF
D gene: NA
V gene: TRBV18
CDR3 length: 16
clone size: NA
J gene: TRBJ2-3

CDR3 DNA: TGCAGTGCCGGGCAGGGGTCCTCCTATGGCTACACCTTC
CDR3 protein: CSAGQGSSYGYTF
D gene: NA
V gene: TRBV20-1
CDR3 length: 13
clone size: NA
J gene: TRBJ1-2

CDR3 DNA: TGTGCTAGCTCGATCTCCTCGGAGCGGGAGAGCACAGATACGCAGTATTTT
CDR3 protein: CASSISSERESTDTQYF
D gene: TRBD2
V gene: TRBV2
CDR3 length: 17
clone size: NA
J gene: TRBJ2-3

CDR3 DNA: TGTGCCAGCAGCCCGACACAGGGGGGGGGTACAAATGAGCAGTTCTTC
CDR3 protein: CASSPTQGGGTNEQFF
D gene: NA
V gene: TRBV7-9
CDR3 length: 16
clone size: NA
J gene: TRBJ2-1

CDR3 DNA: TGTGCCAGCTCACCACCCGAGCGGGTCTTTCAGCTGTTTTTT
CDR3 protein: CASSPPERVFQLFF
D gene: NA
V gene: TRBV18
CDR3 length: 14
clone size: NA
J gene: TRBJ2-2

CDR3 DNA: TGTGCCAGCAGCTTAAACCCGACAGGGGGCTACGAGCAGTACTTC
CDR3 protein: CASSLNPTGGYEQYF
D gene: TRBD1
V gene: TRBV11-2
CDR3 length: 15
clone size: NA
J gene: TRBJ2-7

CDR3 DNA: TGTGCCAGAAGCTTAGGAGCTAGCGGGGTACAAGAGACCCAGTACTTC
CDR3 protein: CARSLGASGVQETQYF
D gene: TRBD2
V gene: TRBV7-2
CDR3 length: 16
clone size: NA
J gene: TRBJ2-5

CDR3 DNA: TGTGCCAGCGATGGGGGCCCCATTAGCTCCTACGAGCAGTACTTC
CDR3 protein: CASDGGPISSYEQYF
D gene: NA
V gene: TRBV28
CDR3 length: 15
clone size: once
J gene: TRBJ2-7

CDR3 DNA: TGTGCCAGCAGTTACCCCAGGACAGGTTTGGATGAGCAGTTCTTC
CDR3 protein: CASSYPRTGLDEQFF
D gene: TRBD1
V gene: TRBV6-2/TRBV6-3
CDR3 length: 15
clone size: few
J gene: TRBJ2-1

CDR3 DNA: TGCGCCAGCAGCCAGGGGGACGGACTGGGTTACAATGAGCAGTTCTTC
CDR3 protein: CASSQGDGLGYNEQFF
D gene: NA
V gene: TRBV4-1
CDR3 length: 16
clone size: NA
J gene: TRBJ2-1

CDR3 DNA: TGTGCCAGCAGTCCCTGGGACATCTACAATGAGCAGTTCTTC
CDR3 protein: CASSPWDIYNEQFF
D gene: NA
V gene: TRBV7-9
CDR3 length: 14
clone size: NA
J gene: TRBJ2-1

CDR3 DNA: TGTGCCAGCAACCAATTTAATAGCAATCAGCCCCAGCATTTT
CDR3 protein: CASNQFNSNQPQHF
D gene: NA
V gene: TRBV6-1
CDR3 length: 14
clone size: NA
J gene: TRBJ1-5

CDR3 DNA: TGTGCCAGCAGTTTAGCGCTAGAGTCGACGACAGATACGCAGTATTTT
CDR3 protein: CASSLALESTTDTQYF
D gene: NA
V gene: TRBV12-3/TRBV12-4
CDR3 length: 16
clone size: NA
J gene: TRBJ2-3

CDR3 DNA: TGTGCCAGCAGTTACTTATTCATCCAGGGGGCAGGCTATGGCTACACCTTC
CDR3 protein: CASSYLFIQGAGYGYTF
D gene: TRBD1
V gene: TRBV12-3/TRBV12-4
CDR3 length: 17
clone size: few
J gene: TRBJ1-2

CDR3 DNA: TGCAGTGCTAGAGTAACGGGGTGGCCTGGGACTAGCGAAACTGGTACGGCAGATACGCAGTATTTT
CDR3 protein: CSARVTGWPGTSETGTADTQYF
D gene: TRBD2
V gene: TRBV20-1
CDR3 length: 22
clone size: NA
J gene: TRBJ2-3

CDR3 DNA: TGCGCCAGCAGCCAAGATCCGGGCTCTCCAGGCTATGGCTACACCTTC
CDR3 protein: CASSQDPGSPGYGYTF
D gene: NA
V gene: TRBV4-1
CDR3 length: 16
clone size: NA
J gene: TRBJ1-2

CDR3 DNA: TGTGCCAGCACCCAGGGGTTGTTAAATGAGCAGTTCTTC
CDR3 protein: CASTQGLLNEQFF
D gene: NA
V gene: TRBV7-6
CDR3 length: 13
clone size: NA
J gene: TRBJ2-1

CDR3 DNA: TGCGCCAGCAGCCCGGACAGGACACTCCGAAACTATGGCTACACCTTC
CDR3 protein: CASSPDRTLRNYGYTF
D gene: TRBD1
V gene: TRBV5-1
CDR3 length: 16
clone size: NA
J gene: TRBJ1-2

CDR3 DNA: TGTGCCAGCAGCCAATCCGCCGGGAGCTCCTACGAGCAGTACTTC
CDR3 protein: CASSQSAGSSYEQYF
D gene: NA
V gene: TRBV4-2
CDR3 length: 15
clone size: NA
J gene: TRBJ2-7

CDR3 DNA: TGTGCCAGCAGCTTAGGATCGGGACCAAACTACGAGCAGTATTTT
CDR3 protein: CASSLGSGPNYEQYF
D gene: NA
V gene: TRBV7-2
CDR3 length: 15
clone size: few
J gene: TRBJ2-3

CDR3 DNA: TGTGCCAGCAGCGCCAAGCCCCGGGACAGTAATGAAAAACTGTTTTTT
CDR3 protein: CASSAKPRDSNEKLFF
D gene: TRBD1
V gene: TRBV7-6
CDR3 length: 16
clone size: NA
J gene: TRBJ1-4

CDR3 DNA: TGTGCCAGCAGTTTCGAGTCCCAGGGGAAACTTGGCTACACCTTC
CDR3 protein: CASSFESQGKLGYTF
D gene: NA
V gene: TRBV27
CDR3 length: 15
clone size: NA
J gene: TRBJ1-2

CDR3 DNA: TGTGCCAGCAGTTGGGGACAGGGCACAGATACGCAGTATTTT
CDR3 protein: CASSWGQGTDTQYF
D gene: TRBD1
V gene: TRBV6-1
CDR3 length: 14
clone size: NA
J gene: TRBJ2-3